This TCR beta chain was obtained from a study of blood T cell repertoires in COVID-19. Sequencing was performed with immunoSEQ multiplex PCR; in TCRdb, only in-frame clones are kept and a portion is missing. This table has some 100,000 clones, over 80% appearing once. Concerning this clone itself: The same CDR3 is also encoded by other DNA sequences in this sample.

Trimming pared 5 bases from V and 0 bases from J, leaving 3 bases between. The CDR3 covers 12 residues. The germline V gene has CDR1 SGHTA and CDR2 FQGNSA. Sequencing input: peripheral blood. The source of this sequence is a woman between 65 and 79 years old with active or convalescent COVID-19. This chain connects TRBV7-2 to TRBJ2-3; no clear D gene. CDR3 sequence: CASSPSTDTQYF. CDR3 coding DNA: TGTGCCAGCAGCCCTAGCACAGATACGCAGTATTTT.